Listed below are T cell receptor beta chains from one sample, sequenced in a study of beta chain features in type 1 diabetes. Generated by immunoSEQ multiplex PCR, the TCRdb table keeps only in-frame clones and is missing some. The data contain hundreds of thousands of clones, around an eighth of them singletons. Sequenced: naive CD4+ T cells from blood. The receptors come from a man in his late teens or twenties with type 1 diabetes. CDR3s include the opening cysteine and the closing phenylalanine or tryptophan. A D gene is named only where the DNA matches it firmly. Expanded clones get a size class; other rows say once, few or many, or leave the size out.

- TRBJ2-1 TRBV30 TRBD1 CAWTTGADYNEQFF TGTGCCTGGACCACAGGGGCGGACTACAATGAGCAGTTCTTC
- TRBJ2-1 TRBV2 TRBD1 CASSEAPTGRKFF TGTGCCAGCAGTGAGGCCCCGACAGGGAGAAAGTTCTTC
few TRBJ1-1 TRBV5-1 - CASSPENYRDSSAEAFF TGCGCCAGCAGCCCTGAAAACTACAGGGATTCCAGCGCTGAAGCTTTCTTT
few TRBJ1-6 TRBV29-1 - CSVVEGGDSPLHF TGCAGCGTTGTAGAAGGAGGGGATTCACCCCTCCACTTT
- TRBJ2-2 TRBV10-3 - CATGASSGELFF TGTGCCACCGGGGCATCCTCCGGGGAGCTGTTTTTT
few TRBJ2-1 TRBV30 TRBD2 CAWSETSGALSYNEQFF TGTGCCTGGAGCGAAACTAGCGGCGCCCTCTCCTACAATGAGCAGTTCTTC
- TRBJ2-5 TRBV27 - CASSFGGRRETQYF TGTGCCAGCAGTTTCGGGGGGCGCCGGGAGACCCAGTACTTC
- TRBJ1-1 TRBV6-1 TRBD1 CASSSLDRERTEAFF TGTGCCAGCAGTTCCTTGGACAGGGAGAGGACTGAAGCTTTCTTT
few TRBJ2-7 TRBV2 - CAHRLGGEYEQYF TGTGCCCACCGGTTGGGGGGCGAATACGAGCAGTACTTC
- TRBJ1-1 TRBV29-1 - CSVEQGPGAFF TGCAGCGTTGAACAGGGGCCCGGGGCTTTCTTT
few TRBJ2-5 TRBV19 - CASSIVFGTQETQYF TGTGCCAGTAGTATAGTCTTCGGGACTCAAGAGACCCAGTACTTC
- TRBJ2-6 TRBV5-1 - CASSMDADSSGANVLTF TGCGCCAGCAGCATGGACGCCGACAGCTCTGGGGCCAACGTCCTGACTTTC
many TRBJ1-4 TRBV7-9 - CASSANEKLFF TGTGCCAGCAGCGCTAATGAAAAACTGTTTTTT
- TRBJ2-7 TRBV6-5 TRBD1 CASSLHDRGYEQYF TGTGCCAGCAGTCTTCATGACAGGGGCTACGAGCAGTACTTC
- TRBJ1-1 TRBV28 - CASSRGYNTEAFF TGTGCCAGCAGTAGAGGGTACAACACTGAAGCTTTCTTT
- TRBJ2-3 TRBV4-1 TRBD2 CASSFAASGDTDTQYF TGCGCCAGCAGCTTTGCGGCTAGCGGGGACACAGATACGCAGTATTTT
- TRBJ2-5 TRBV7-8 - CASSPLRTAETQYF TGTGCCAGCAGCCCCCTCCGAACGGCGGAGACCCAGTACTTC
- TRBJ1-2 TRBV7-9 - CASSLTPDYANGYTF TGTGCCAGCAGCTTAACTCCGGACTACGCGAATGGCTACACCTTC
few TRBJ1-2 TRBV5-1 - CASSLVEPGGYTF TGCGCCAGCAGCTTGGTGGAGCCCGGTGGCTACACCTTC
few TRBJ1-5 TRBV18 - CASSPQMGGDQPQHF TGTGCCAGCTCCCCACAAATGGGGGGTGATCAGCCCCAGCATTTT
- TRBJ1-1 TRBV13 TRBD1 CASSLARWTGVEAFF TGTGCCAGCAGCTTAGCCCGGTGGACAGGGGTTGAAGCTTTCTTT
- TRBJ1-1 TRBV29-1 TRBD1 CSARGQGYMNTEAFF TGCAGCGCCAGGGGACAGGGTTATATGAACACTGAAGCTTTCTTT
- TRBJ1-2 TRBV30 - CAWTSQDVYGYTF TGTGCCTGGACTTCACAGGATGTCTATGGCTACACCTTC
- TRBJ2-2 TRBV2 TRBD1 CASQSGQGFVGELFF TGTGCCAGTCAGTCGGGACAGGGGTTTGTCGGGGAGCTGTTTTTT
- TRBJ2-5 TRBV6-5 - CASSSLGTQYF TGTGCCAGTTCTTCCCTGGGGACCCAGTACTTC
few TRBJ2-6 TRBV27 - CASSYKSSGANVLTF TGTGCCAGCAGCTACAAGAGCTCTGGGGCCAACGTCCTGACTTTC
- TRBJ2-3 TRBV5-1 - CASSSGGVSTDTQYF TGCGCCAGCAGCTCTGGAGGGGTCAGCACAGATACGCAGTATTTT